The present TCR beta chain was sequenced within a study of blood T cells in healthy people across ages. Unmatched junction bases numbered 11, after V lost 7 bases and J lost 4 bases. This CDR3 comprises 16 residues. In germline, CDR1 is SQVTM, CDR2 ANQGSEA. Every donor contributed roughly 10 milliliters of peripheral blood by blood draw. A second PCR, run for about 7 to 12 cycles, used a sample-barcoded 5' primer plus a J-beta primer mix. Every cDNA was tagged by a template-switch adaptor with 12 random nucleotides. TCRdb analysed the 5' RACE reads with MiXCR anew, one entry per CDR3 protein. The sample carries some 1.5 million distinct CDR3 sequences, 42% recorded once.

The receptor was derived from a woman younger than 35 in good health. The chain carries TRBV29-1 and TRBJ2-5; 14 nucleotides agree with TRBD2. The sample comprised blood. The CDR3 nucleotides are TGCAGCGGCTGGGGACTAGCGGGAGAAGTTTTAGAGACCCAGTACTTC. It codes for CSGWGLAGEVLETQYF.